This is a list of T cell receptor beta chains from one sample in a study of T cell responses to AZD1222 COVID-19 vaccine. Repertoires were generated with immunoSEQ multiplex PCR, while TCRdb's copy carries only in-frame clones and drops some. Of 95,000 to 100,000 clones listed, around 84% were seen once; the top ten hold roughly 1.4%. The specimen comprised peripheral blood, sampled on day 0 of AZD1222 vaccination. Receptors originate from an adult in good health. The CDR3 runs from the conserved cysteine through the conserved F or W. Each record gives: D gene, V gene, clone size, J gene, CDR3 DNA, CDR3 protein. D genes are given only for firm matches. The size field is filled for only some rows; it gives once, few, many or a size class.

D gene: -; V gene: TRBV30; clone size: few; J gene: TRBJ2-3; CDR3 DNA: TGTGCCTGGAGTGTAGGCAGCACAGATACGCAGTATTTT; CDR3 protein: CAWSVGSTDTQYF
D gene: -; V gene: TRBV28; clone size: -; J gene: TRBJ1-2; CDR3 DNA: TGTGCCAGCAGTTTTCATCTCTATGGCTACACCTTC; CDR3 protein: CASSFHLYGYTF
D gene: -; V gene: TRBV2; clone size: -; J gene: TRBJ2-1; CDR3 DNA: TGTGCCAGCAGTGGTAGGGCAGGGGGGAGCGATGAGCAGTTCTTC; CDR3 protein: CASSGRAGGSDEQFF
D gene: -; V gene: TRBV18; clone size: -; J gene: TRBJ2-6; CDR3 DNA: TGTGCCAGCTCACCACTAGGTGCCTCTGGGGCCAACGTCCTGACTTTC; CDR3 protein: CASSPLGASGANVLTF
D gene: TRBD2; V gene: TRBV28; clone size: -; J gene: TRBJ2-3; CDR3 DNA: TGTGCCAGTACGCGGGAGGGCACAGATACGCAGTATTTT; CDR3 protein: CASTREGTDTQYF
D gene: -; V gene: TRBV6-6; clone size: -; J gene: TRBJ2-7; CDR3 DNA: TGTGCCAGCGGGGGTGAAGCGATGCACGAGCAGTACTTC; CDR3 protein: CASGGEAMHEQYF
D gene: -; V gene: TRBV19; clone size: -; J gene: TRBJ1-1; CDR3 DNA: TGTGCCAGCCTAGAGAGGCGACAAGCTTTCTTT; CDR3 protein: CASLERRQAFF
D gene: TRBD1; V gene: TRBV11-3; clone size: -; J gene: TRBJ2-1; CDR3 DNA: TGTGCCAGCAGCCGTGGACAGGGTAGGGGCCTTGGCTCCTCCTACAATGAGCAGTTCTTC; CDR3 protein: CASSRGQGRGLGSSYNEQFF
D gene: -; V gene: TRBV15; clone size: once; J gene: TRBJ2-5; CDR3 DNA: TGTGCCACCAGCAGAGATGGGCGGATCCAAGAGACCCAGTACTTC; CDR3 protein: CATSRDGRIQETQYF
D gene: -; V gene: TRBV7-2; clone size: -; J gene: TRBJ1-5; CDR3 DNA: TGTGCCAGCAGCACACCTACCGGGGGCGCGGGCAATCAGCCCCAGCATTTT; CDR3 protein: CASSTPTGGAGNQPQHF
D gene: -; V gene: TRBV20-1; clone size: -; J gene: TRBJ2-7; CDR3 DNA: TGCAGTGCTAGTGTCCCGGGACATAATGTTTACGAGCAGTACTTC; CDR3 protein: CSASVPGHNVYEQYF
D gene: -; V gene: TRBV11-3; clone size: -; J gene: TRBJ2-3; CDR3 DNA: TGTGCCAGCAGTTCTCGGACTAGCACAGATACGCAGTATTTT; CDR3 protein: CASSSRTSTDTQYF
D gene: -; V gene: TRBV5-1; clone size: -; J gene: TRBJ1-3; CDR3 DNA: TGCGCCAGCAGCTTGGGGTCCACAGGGTTCTCGGGAAACACCATATATTTT; CDR3 protein: CASSLGSTGFSGNTIYF
D gene: TRBD1; V gene: TRBV28; clone size: -; J gene: TRBJ1-3; CDR3 DNA: TGTGCCAGCATCCCAGGGGGGGTCCCCGCTGGAAACACCATATATTTT; CDR3 protein: CASIPGGVPAGNTIYF
D gene: -; V gene: TRBV10-3; clone size: -; J gene: TRBJ2-7; CDR3 DNA: TGTGCCATCAGTGATGCCTACGAGCAGTACTTC; CDR3 protein: CAISDAYEQYF
D gene: TRBD1; V gene: TRBV24-1; clone size: -; J gene: TRBJ1-5; CDR3 DNA: TGTGCCACCGGACAGGGAGGCAATCAGCCCCAGCATTTT; CDR3 protein: CATGQGGNQPQHF
D gene: -; V gene: TRBV27; clone size: once; J gene: TRBJ1-4; CDR3 DNA: TGTGCCAGCAGGACTAATGGAGCTAATGAAAAACTGTTTTTT; CDR3 protein: CASRTNGANEKLFF
D gene: TRBD1; V gene: TRBV7-2; clone size: -; J gene: TRBJ2-7; CDR3 DNA: TGTGCCAGCAGCTTTCGGGACAGGGCCTACGAGCAGTACTTC; CDR3 protein: CASSFRDRAYEQYF
D gene: -; V gene: TRBV28; clone size: -; J gene: TRBJ1-5; CDR3 DNA: TGTGCCAGCAGCCCTGGGGCCCGGCTGAGCAATCAGCCCCAGCATTTT; CDR3 protein: CASSPGARLSNQPQHF
D gene: -; V gene: TRBV29-1; clone size: once; J gene: TRBJ2-7; CDR3 DNA: TGCAGCGCTGGGACGGTCGACGAGCAGTACTTC; CDR3 protein: CSAGTVDEQYF
D gene: -; V gene: TRBV18; clone size: -; J gene: TRBJ2-7; CDR3 DNA: TGTGCCAGCTCACCGGTTAACACAGGAGTAGCCTACGAGCAGTACTTC; CDR3 protein: CASSPVNTGVAYEQYF
D gene: -; V gene: TRBV7-2; clone size: -; J gene: TRBJ1-3; CDR3 DNA: TGTGCCAGCAGCTTAAAAAGGAGCGTTGCTGGAAACACCATATATTTT; CDR3 protein: CASSLKRSVAGNTIYF
D gene: TRBD2; V gene: TRBV19; clone size: -; J gene: TRBJ2-3; CDR3 DNA: TGTGCCAGTACTAAGAGAGCGGGAAGCACAGATACGCAGTATTTT; CDR3 protein: CASTKRAGSTDTQYF
D gene: -; V gene: TRBV27; clone size: -; J gene: TRBJ2-6; CDR3 DNA: TGTGCCAGCAGTTTAAGGGTGATGGCTGGGGCCAACGTCCTGACTTTC; CDR3 protein: CASSLRVMAGANVLTF
D gene: -; V gene: TRBV14; clone size: -; J gene: TRBJ1-1; CDR3 DNA: TGTGCCAGCAGCCCACTAGAACCAGTGAACACTGAAGCTTTCTTT; CDR3 protein: CASSPLEPVNTEAFF
D gene: TRBD1; V gene: TRBV15; clone size: -; J gene: TRBJ1-1; CDR3 DNA: TGTGCCACCAGCAGAGATTCAACAGGGGCCGAGGAAGCTTTCTTT; CDR3 protein: CATSRDSTGAEEAFF
D gene: -; V gene: TRBV6-2/TRBV6-3; clone size: few; J gene: TRBJ2-7; CDR3 DNA: TGTGCCAGCAGTAACTCCCCTTTGACAGCAATCGCCTACGAGCAGTACTTC; CDR3 protein: CASSNSPLTAIAYEQYF
D gene: -; V gene: TRBV7-9; clone size: -; J gene: TRBJ1-4; CDR3 DNA: TGTGCCAGCAGCTTAGCCGCGGGTCTGGGTGAAAAACTGTTTTTT; CDR3 protein: CASSLAAGLGEKLFF
D gene: -; V gene: TRBV19; clone size: -; J gene: TRBJ1-1; CDR3 DNA: TGTGCCAGTAGTATTCTTTTCCAGGCTGAAGCTTTCTTT; CDR3 protein: CASSILFQAEAFF
D gene: TRBD1; V gene: TRBV27; clone size: -; J gene: TRBJ1-2; CDR3 DNA: TGTGCCAGCAGTCCAGGGGGCGCGGTCTATGGCTACACCTTC; CDR3 protein: CASSPGGAVYGYTF
D gene: -; V gene: TRBV6-5; clone size: -; J gene: TRBJ1-3; CDR3 DNA: TGTGCCAGCAGTTACTCAGGAGATAGCTCTGGAAACACCATATATTTT; CDR3 protein: CASSYSGDSSGNTIYF
D gene: -; V gene: TRBV7-2; clone size: -; J gene: TRBJ1-4; CDR3 DNA: TGTGCCAGCAGCCCCGCGGGGGCGATGGCTAATGAAAAACTGTTTTTT; CDR3 protein: CASSPAGAMANEKLFF
D gene: -; V gene: TRBV13; clone size: -; J gene: TRBJ2-7; CDR3 DNA: TGTGCCAGCAGCTCCAGAGGGGGCGGGATTCCTGTCTCCTACGAGCAGTACTTC; CDR3 protein: CASSSRGGGIPVSYEQYF
D gene: -; V gene: TRBV5-4; clone size: -; J gene: TRBJ1-1; CDR3 DNA: TGTGCCAGCAGCTTGGGAGGGTTCATGAACACTGAAGCTTTCTTT; CDR3 protein: CASSLGGFMNTEAFF
D gene: -; V gene: TRBV9; clone size: once; J gene: TRBJ2-5; CDR3 DNA: TGTGCCAGCAGCGTAGGCGTCGACCTGGGGAAGACCCAGTACTTC; CDR3 protein: CASSVGVDLGKTQYF
D gene: -; V gene: TRBV6-5; clone size: -; J gene: TRBJ2-5; CDR3 DNA: TGTGCCAGCAGTTACGGTACAGGGCGGCGAGAGACCCAGTACTTC; CDR3 protein: CASSYGTGRRETQYF
D gene: -; V gene: TRBV30; clone size: -; J gene: TRBJ2-2; CDR3 DNA: TGTGCCTGGAGTGTGACTGCCCACACCGGGGAGCTGTTTTTT; CDR3 protein: CAWSVTAHTGELFF
D gene: -; V gene: TRBV3-1/TRBV3-2; clone size: once; J gene: TRBJ2-5; CDR3 DNA: TGTGCCAGCAGCCATTCACAAGGGGAAGAGACCCAGTACTTC; CDR3 protein: CASSHSQGEETQYF
D gene: TRBD2; V gene: TRBV30; clone size: -; J gene: TRBJ2-4; CDR3 DNA: TGTGCCTGGAGTATGGGACTAGCGGGAGGGTACATTCAGTACTTC; CDR3 protein: CAWSMGLAGGYIQYF
D gene: -; V gene: TRBV28; clone size: -; J gene: TRBJ1-2; CDR3 DNA: TGTGCCAGCAGCCTACGGCAGAACTATGGCTACACCTTC; CDR3 protein: CASSLRQNYGYTF